The clone carrying this T cell receptor beta chain was seen ten or more times. The data derive from a study of low-dose radiotherapy and immunotherapy resistance in tumors. Time point in this sample: after trial treatment. Treatment specified: LDRT plus nivolumab, ipilimumab, low-dose cyclophosphamide and aspirin (RACIN trial). The therapy administered to donors comprised nivolumab, ipilimumab, aspirin, low-dose cyclophosphamide and low-dose radiotherapy. Germline-derived CDR1 and CDR2 are SGHDT and YYEEEE. This CDR3 is 15 amino acids long. V lost 4 bases and J lost 4; bases outside the gene matches: 9. TRAV- and TRBV-specific primers were used for first-strand cDNA, which covered alpha and beta chains. Using a constant-region primer together with a V-primer adapter, TCRs were subjected to about 20 PCR cycles of amplification. Isolated mRNA was amplified by in vitro transcription. TCRdb re-analysed the reads in MiXCR, keeping a single row per CDR3 protein. Of almost 45,000 distinct CDR3 sequences listed, under 30% are singletons.

The genes are TRBV5-6 and TRBJ1-2; 8 bases line up with TRBD1. The source was PBMCs, collected after low-dose radiotherapy plus immunotherapy. The TCR sequence derives from a male donor with prostate cancer. CDR3 coding DNA: TGTGCCAGCAGCCACCTCCCGACAGGGGCCTATGGCTACACCTTC. It yields the protein CASSHLPTGAYGYTF.